This T cell receptor (beta chain) stems from a study of blood T cell repertoires in COVID-19. Whole-study context: Specimens from acute and convalescent COVID-19 originated in the United States, Italy and Spain. T cells, B-cell-depleted T cells, or PBMCs provided the cDNA or gDNA that served as material.

Only in-frame clones appear in the TCRdb table, and some are missing; sequencing was by immunoSEQ multiplex PCR. Among more than 80,000 clones listed, about 70% were seen once. CDR1 SNHLY and CDR2 FYNNEI come from the germline V gene. J lost 7 bases, V lost 2 bases, and 6 bases had no gene match. The CDR3 totals 16 residues. The rearrangement joins TRBV2 to TRBJ2-2, with 11 bases matching TRBD1. The sample was peripheral blood. The source of this sequence is a human donor with acute or convalescent COVID-19. The donor label of this sample is uncertain. In nucleotides, the CDR3 is TGTGCCAGCAGTGAAACAGGACAGGGGGCCCTCGGGGAGCTGTTTTTT. Amino acids: CASSETGQGALGELFF.